This T cell receptor beta chain comes out of a study of blood T cell repertoires in COVID-19. The overall study: Acute-phase and convalescent COVID-19 samples originated in the United States, Italy and Spain. The cDNA or gDNA used as material had been derived from T cells, B-cell-depleted T cells, or PBMCs.

This clone appeared once. Other DNA sequences within the sample encode an identical CDR3. Methods used by the authors: Amplification from reference gene primers served as the basis for estimated nucleated cell counts. Generated by immunoSEQ multiplex PCR, the TCRdb table keeps only in-frame clones and is missing some. The V and J calls and the clone size are those of that table, but D and trimming were determined from the DNA. This repertoire shows around 190,000 clones, 80% found once; its top ten account for about 6.9%. Germline CDR1 is MDHEN and CDR2 is SYDVKM. The V end was cut by 2 bases, the J end by 8 bases, with 6 bases between. The CDR3 has 11 amino acids.

This clonotype was sampled from a man between 60 and 70 years old with acute or convalescent COVID-19. The chain employs TRBV28 and TRBJ1-2; D not certain. Sequenced input: peripheral blood. The CDR3 nucleotides are TGTGCCAGCAGTTTAGGCCAGGGCTACACCTTC. The encoded protein is CASSLGQGYTF.